Presented here are 12 T cell receptor beta chains from one specimen sequenced in a study of blood T cell repertoires in COVID-19. Data came from immunoSEQ multiplex PCR; TCRdb stores just in-frame clones and leaves some out. The sample consists of 200,000 to 300,000 clones, approximately 87% of them appearing once. Material for sequencing was peripheral blood. These receptors were taken from a human donor in a cohort sampled during active COVID-19.

This clone was seen more than once but under ten times. This rearrangement joins TRBV5-5 to TRBJ1-1; D is undetermined. Trimming shortened V by 9 bases and J by 0 bases, and 12 bases separated the two germline ends. This CDR3 region has 13 residues. Germline lookup yields CDR1 SGHKS and CDR2 YYEKEE (reference sequence). CDR3 nucleotide sequence: TGTGCCACCAGTACGGGGATGAACACTGAAGCTTTCTTT. Translation gives CATSTGMNTEAFF.

This clone appeared a single time. V and J are TRBV7-8 and TRBJ1-5; 7 nucleotides agree with TRBD1. Germline CDR1 SGHVS, CDR2 FQNEAQ. With V trimmed by 1 base and J by 7 bases, 4 bases remained unmatched. This CDR3 comprises 14 residues. The CDR3 reads CASSLDRGRQPQHF. As DNA, the CDR3 is TGTGCCAGCAGCTTAGACAGGGGAAGGCAGCCCCAGCATTTT.

This clone was seen a single time. This chain joins TRBV25-1 and TRBJ2-7; D is perhaps TRBD2 (5 bases). Germline V lookup: CDR1 MGHDK, CDR2 SYGVNS. The V end was cut by 9 bases, the J end by 1 base, with 22 bases between. The CDR3 consists of 16 residues. The CDR3 here is CARTPVSRVRSYEQYF. In DNA, the CDR3 is TGTGCCAGAACGCCCGTCTCGCGGGTTAGGTCCTACGAGCAGTACTTC.

This clone occurred once. This chain links TRBV5-1 with TRBJ2-3, with unresolved D. The V gene lost 4 bases and the J gene lost 0 bases, with 15 bases spanning the gap. In germline, CDR1 is SGHRS, CDR2 YFSETQ. The CDR3 is 16 amino acids. CDR3 protein: CASSLKEPSSTDTQYF. The CDR3 DNA reads TGCGCCAGCAGCCTTAAGGAGCCCAGTAGCACAGATACGCAGTATTTT.

V and J are TRBV7-9 and TRBJ1-1, with D possibly TRBD1 on 6 matching bases. Between the trimmed V and J ends, which lost 5 bases and 0 bases, there was a span of 10 bases. Germline values: CDR1 SEHNR, CDR2 FQNEAQ (reference sequence). There are 14 residues in the CDR3. CDR3 in DNA: TGTGCCAGCAGCCAGACAGGTTTGAACACTGAAGCTTTCTTT. Protein: CASSQTGLNTEAFF.

V gene TRBV6-5 combines with J gene TRBJ1-4, with a weak D call TRBD1 (6 bases). The CDR3 has 15 amino acids. Trimming took 6 bases from V and 7 from J, leaving 18 bases between them. CDR1 and CDR2 (germline): MNHEY, SVGAGI. CDR3 DNA sequence: TGTGCCAGCAGCCCACCCAGGGGCGAGGTTGAAAAACTGTTTTTT. Translating gives CASSPPRGEVEKLFF.

The chain uses TRBV10-2 and TRBJ2-5; the D gene is possibly TRBD1 (6 bases). The CDR3 is 14 amino acids. Germline V lookup: CDR1 WSHSY, CDR2 SAAADI. Trimming took 2 bases from V and 4 from J, leaving 11 bases between them. The CDR3 spells CASSESQGRETQYF. CDR3 DNA: TGCGCCAGCAGTGAGAGTCAGGGGAGAGAGACCCAGTACTTC.

The chain links TRBV7-2 to TRBJ2-1; 9 bases line up with TRBD2. CDR1 and CDR2 (germline): SGHTA, FQGNSA. CDR3 length: 15 residues. The ends lost 5 bases at V and 2 bases at J; junction bases unmatched: 4. CDR3 sequence: CASSKVAGAYNEQFF. For the CDR3, the DNA is TGTGCCAGCAGCAAGGTAGCGGGAGCCTACAATGAGCAGTTCTTC.

The rearrangement uses TRBV29-1 and TRBJ2-7; TRBD1 might be the D (5 bases). The ends were cut back, 2 bases at V and 2 bases at J, with 7 bases in the middle. The CDR3 extends over 12 amino acids. Germline-derived CDR1 and CDR2 are SQVTM and ANQGSEA. The DNA for the CDR3 is TGCAGCGTTGAATTGGACACCTACGAGCAGTACTTC. This codes for CSVELDTYEQYF.

V usage is TRBV13 and J usage is TRBJ1-3; the D is unclear. V lost 4 bases, J lost 0 bases, and 7 bases lay in between. The CDR3 is 14 amino acids. Germline-derived CDR1 and CDR2 are PRHDT and FYEKMQ (reference sequence). The CDR3 sequence is CASSSGFSGNTIYF. The CDR3 region has the DNA TGTGCCAGCAGCTCGGGGTTCTCTGGAAACACCATATATTTT.

This rearrangement joins TRBV19 to TRBJ2-6; 12 bases are shared with TRBD1. V lost 9 bases, J lost 4 bases, and 4 bases stayed unmatched. Per germline, CDR1 LNHDA and CDR2 SQIVND (reference sequence). The CDR3 is 15 amino acids. CDR3 sequence (DNA): TGTGCCAGCGGGACAGGGGGCTCCGGGGCCAACGTCCTGACTTTC. Translating gives CASGTGGSGANVLTF.

The chain has TRBV15 and TRBJ2-5; D remains ambiguous. The CDR3 totals 14 residues. V lost 0 bases and J 5 bases, leaving 10 bases between the germline ends. The germline gives CDR1 LNHNV, CDR2 YYDKDF (reference sequence). The CDR3 reads CATSRDLTGETQYF. Here the CDR3 DNA reads TGTGCCACCAGCAGAGATCTCACCGGGGAGACCCAGTACTTC.